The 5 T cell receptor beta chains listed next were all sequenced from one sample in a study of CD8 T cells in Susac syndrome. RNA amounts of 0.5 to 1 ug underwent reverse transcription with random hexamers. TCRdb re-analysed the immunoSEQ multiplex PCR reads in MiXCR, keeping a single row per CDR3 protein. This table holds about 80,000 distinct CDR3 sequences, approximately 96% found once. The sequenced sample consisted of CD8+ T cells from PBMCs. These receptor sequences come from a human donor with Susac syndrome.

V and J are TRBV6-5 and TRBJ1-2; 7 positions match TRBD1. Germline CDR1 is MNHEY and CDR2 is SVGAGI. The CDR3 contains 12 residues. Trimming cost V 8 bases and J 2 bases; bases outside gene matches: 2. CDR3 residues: CASAGGNYGYTF. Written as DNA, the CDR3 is TGTGCCAGCGCAGGGGGAAACTATGGCTACACCTTC.

CDR3 loop: CASSWGDNYGYTF. CDR3 nucleotides: TGTGCCAGCAGCTGGGGGGATAACTATGGCTACACCTTC. The chain combines TRBV5-6 with TRBJ1-2, with D perhaps matching TRBD1 (5 bases). The germline V gene encodes CDR1 SGHDT and CDR2 YYEEEE. The V end was cut by 3 bases, the J end by 1 base, with 7 bases between. There are 13 residues in the CDR3.

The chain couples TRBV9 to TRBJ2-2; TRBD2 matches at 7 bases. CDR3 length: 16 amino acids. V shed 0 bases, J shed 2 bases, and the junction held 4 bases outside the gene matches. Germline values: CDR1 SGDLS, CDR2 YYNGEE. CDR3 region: CASSVAGGTNTGELFF. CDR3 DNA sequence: TGTGCCAGCAGCGTAGCCGGGGGGACCAACACCGGGGAGCTGTTTTTT.

DNA of the CDR3: TGTGCCAGCAGTTACTCGGCATTAGGAGCTTTCTTT. This sequence encodes CASSYSALGAFF. The rearrangement uses TRBV6-2 or TRBV6-3 and TRBJ1-1; D gene uncertain. The V end was cut by 0 bases, the J end by 10 bases, with 9 bases between. This CDR3 is built from 12 residues. The V gene's germline CDR1 is MNHEY and CDR2 SVGEGT.

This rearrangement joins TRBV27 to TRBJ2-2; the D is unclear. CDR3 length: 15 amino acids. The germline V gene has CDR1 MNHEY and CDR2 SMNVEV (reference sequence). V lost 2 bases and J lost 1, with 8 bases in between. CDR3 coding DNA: TGTGCCAGCAGTTTAGCTGACGGGAACACCGGGGAGCTGTTTTTT. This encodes CASSLADGNTGELFF.